The sequence of this T cell receptor beta chain was determined in a study of control samples from healthy donors and cancer patients. The data were produced by immunoSEQ multiplex PCR, yet TCRdb's version contains in-frame clones alone and is incomplete. Among some 410,000 clones, around nine tenths were seen once, and the ten largest hold 6% to 7%. The germline V gene encodes CDR1 SGHTA and CDR2 FQGNSA. The CDR3 is 14 residues long. Trimming shortened V by 4 bases and J by 5 bases, and 14 bases separated the two germline ends. The chain links TRBV7-2 to TRBJ1-2, with D uncertain. The TCR was taken from a man aged 35-49 years with head and neck cancer. Sample: PBMCs. As DNA, the CDR3 is TGTGCCAGCAGCTCCCCCGGCAGGCCGTATGGCTACACCTTC. This encodes CASSSPGRPYGYTF.